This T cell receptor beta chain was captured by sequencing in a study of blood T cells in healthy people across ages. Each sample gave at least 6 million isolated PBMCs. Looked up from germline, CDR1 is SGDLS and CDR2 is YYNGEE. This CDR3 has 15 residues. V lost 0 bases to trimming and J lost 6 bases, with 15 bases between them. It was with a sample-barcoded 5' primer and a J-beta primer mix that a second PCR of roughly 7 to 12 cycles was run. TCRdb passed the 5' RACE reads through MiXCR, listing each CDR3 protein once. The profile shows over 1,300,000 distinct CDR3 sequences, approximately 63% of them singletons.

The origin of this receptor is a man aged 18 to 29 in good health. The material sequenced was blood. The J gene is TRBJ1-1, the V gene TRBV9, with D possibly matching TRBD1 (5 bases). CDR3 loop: CASSVGVQAGSEAFF. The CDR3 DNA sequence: TGTGCCAGCAGCGTAGGGGTACAGGCCGGTTCTGAAGCTTTCTTT.